A single sample is the source of the 26 T cell receptor beta chains below, sequenced in a study of CD8 T cells in ankylosing spondylitis. Study conclusions and caveats: One TCR beta motif, made up of under ten highly homologous variants, appeared characteristic of ankylosing spondylitis blood.

Which antigens these TCRs recognize remains unknown. TCRdb re-called the 5' RACE reads with MiXCR, one entry per CDR3 protein. This table has some 840,000 distinct CDR3 sequences, about an eighth appearing once. Sequenced input: blood, either unsorted or a sorted T cell fraction (not recorded which). These receptors were collected from a male donor with ankylosing spondylitis.

In its sample, this clonotype was seen many times. The chain uses TRBV29-1 and TRBJ1-1; weak D call: TRBD1 (5 bases). The CDR3 is made up of 14 amino acids. Germline V gene lookup returns CDR1 SQVTM and CDR2 ANQGSEA. Trimming pared 6 bases from V and 3 bases from J, leaving 17 bases between. CDR3 coding DNA: TGCAGCGTCGGAACACCCGGCAGGGACACTGAAGCTTTCTTT. Amino acids: CSVGTPGRDTEAFF.

This clonotype was recorded a few times. The genes are TRBV20-1 and TRBJ2-3; 9 nucleotides agree with TRBD2. Losses at the gene ends were 5 bases for V and 2 bases for J; bases not matched to a gene: 11. CDR1 and CDR2 from the germline V gene are DFQATT and SNEGSKA (reference sequence). The CDR3 loop spans 16 amino acids. This CDR3 is CSARRFSGRDTDTQYF. CDR3 bases: TGCAGTGCTCGACGTTTTAGCGGGAGAGACACAGATACGCAGTATTTT.

The sample holds many counts of this clonotype. The rearrangement links TRBV9 to TRBJ1-2; unclear D gene. The CDR3 contains 12 residues. V was shortened by 4 bases and J by 4 bases, with 8 bases between the two germline ends. CDR1 is SGDLS, CDR2 YYNGEE, per germline. CDR3 sequence (DNA): TGTGCCAGCAGCTCCCCGGCCTATGGCTACACCTTC. Translating it yields CASSSPAYGYTF.

This clonotype was seen a few times. The V and J genes are TRBV7-2 and TRBJ2-5; TRBD2 matches at 7 bases. Trimming cost V 5 bases and J 5 bases; bases outside gene matches: 11. This CDR3 region has 15 residues. Germline V gene lookup returns CDR1 SGHTA and CDR2 FQGNSA. The CDR3: CASSHDPGRSETQYF. CDR3 coding DNA: TGTGCCAGCAGCCATGACCCCGGGAGGTCCGAGACCCAGTACTTC. Full variable domain (missing parts from reference TRBV7-2 and TRBJ2-5): GAGVSQSPSNKVTEKGKDVELRCDPISGHTALYWYRQSLGQGLEFLIYFQGNSAPDKSGLPSDRFSAERTGGSVSTLTIQRTQQEDSAVYLCASSHDPGRSETQYFGPGTRLLVL.

There are a few counts of this clonotype. The rearrangement uses TRBV5-1 and TRBJ2-7; D remains ambiguous. V was shortened by 0 bases and J by 0 bases, with 10 bases between the two germline ends. The CDR3 sequence is 15 residues long. Germline CDR1 SGHRS, CDR2 YFSETQ. Here the CDR3 DNA reads TGCGCCAGCAGCTTGGAGGGTCAGGCCTCCTACGAGCAGTACTTC. It specifies CASSLEGQASYEQYF.

This clonotype was observed a few times. This sequence joins TRBV24-1 and TRBJ2-2, with TRBD1 identical over 8 bases. V shed 7 bases and J 5 bases; nucleotides not matched to a gene: 5. The CDR3 runs to 14 residues. Per germline, CDR1 KGHDR and CDR2 SFDVKD. The chain's CDR3 is CATSTGGSTGELFF. In DNA, the CDR3 is TGTGCCACCAGCACAGGGGGTTCGACCGGGGAGCTGTTTTTT.

The chain links TRBV2 to TRBJ2-7; 9 nucleotides agree with TRBD1. The CDR3 is 13 amino acids. The J segment lost 6 bases and the V segment lost 5 bases, leaving 5 bases of the junction unmatched. Germline loops: CDR1 SNHLY, CDR2 FYNNEI. The CDR3 DNA follows: TGTGCCAGCAGTATGACAGGGGGGGGCGAGCAGTACTTC. This encodes CASSMTGGGEQYF. Based on the CDR3 plus reference TRBV2 and TRBJ2-7, the full variable domain is EPEVTQTPSHQVTQMGQEVILRCVPISNHLYFYWYRQILGQKVEFLVSFYNNEISEKSEIFDDQFSVERPDGSNFTLKIRSTKLEDSAMYFCASSMTGGGEQYFGPGTRLTVT.

The chain joins TRBV5-1 to TRBJ2-7; D call uncertain. The germline gives CDR1 SGHRS, CDR2 YFSETQ. Deletions cut 1 base from V and 0 bases from J, with 8 bases between. The CDR3 spans 14 residues. The CDR3 protein is CASSLFGDSYEQYF. The DNA of the CDR3 is TGCGCCAGCAGCTTGTTTGGAGACTCCTACGAGCAGTACTTC. The full variable domain, with the rest looked up from reference TRBV5-1 and TRBJ2-7, is KAGVTQTPRYLIKTRGQQVTLSCSPISGHRSVSWYQQTPGQGLQFLFEYFSETQRNKGNFPGRFSGRQFSNSRSEMNVSTLELGDSALYLCASSLFGDSYEQYFGPGTRLTVT.

This clonotype was counted ten times or more. This chain links TRBV20-1 with TRBJ1-1, with 9 bases matching TRBD1. Germline V gene sequence: CDR1 DFQATT, CDR2 SNEGSKA (reference sequence). This CDR3 is built from 15 residues. The J segment lost 4 bases and the V segment lost 3 bases, leaving 9 bases of the junction unmatched. In DNA, the CDR3 is TGCAGTGCTAGTACAGGGGGCATTTCGGGCACTGAAGCTTTCTTT. This encodes CSASTGGISGTEAFF.

The table lists this clonotype with a few counts. The chain uses TRBV6-1 and TRBJ1-5, with D uncertain. The length of the CDR3 is 15 residues. Trimming took off 6 bases at V and 0 bases at J, with 12 bases between the two ends. Germline V gives CDR1 MNHNS, CDR2 SASEGT. CDR3 loop: CASSEDGYSNQPQHF. For the CDR3, the DNA is TGTGCCAGCAGCGAGGACGGTTATAGCAATCAGCCCCAGCATTTT.

This rearrangement joins TRBV4-3 to TRBJ2-1; TRBD2 is a possible D gene (6 bases). Germline-derived CDR1 and CDR2 are LGHNA and YSLEER. V shed 0 bases and J shed 4 bases, with 13 bases lying between them. This CDR3 has 16 residues. The CDR3, as DNA: TGCGCCAGCAGCCAAGAGGCACTAGCCTTTTACAATGAGCAGTTCTTC. Protein product: CASSQEALAFYNEQFF.

This clonotype was found many times. Here the CDR3 reads CSALERGPYNEQFF. For the CDR3, the DNA is TGCAGTGCTCTTGAGCGGGGGCCCTACAATGAGCAGTTCTTC. The rearrangement uses TRBV20-1 and TRBJ2-1; 8 bases match TRBD2. Germline trimming cut 5 bases from V and 2 bases from J; bases unmatched to any gene: 5. Germline V CDR1 and CDR2: DFQATT, SNEGSKA (reference sequence). The CDR3 totals 14 residues.

This clonotype was picked up a small number of times. The rearrangement uses TRBV5-7 and TRBJ1-5; tentative D call: TRBD1 (6 bases). TRBV5-7 has ORF status, its function being uncertain. V lost 3 bases and J 4 bases, leaving 11 bases between the germline ends. This CDR3 has 14 amino acids. The CDR3 is CASSYGGRNQPQHF. CDR3 DNA sequence: TGTGCCAGCAGCTATGGGGGGCGTAATCAGCCCCAGCATTTT.

This clonotype is a singleton in its sample. This chain links TRBV30 with TRBJ2-1, with 7 bases identical to TRBD1. J lost 5 bases, V lost 3 bases, and 10 bases had no gene match. The CDR3 is 15 residues long. Germline CDR1 GTSNPN, CDR2 SVGIG (reference sequence). CDR3 loop: CAWRRTGRTDNEQFF. CDR3 DNA: TGTGCCTGGAGGAGGACAGGCAGAACGGACAATGAGCAGTTCTTC. Full variable domain (remainder filled in from reference TRBV30 and TRBJ2-1): SQTIHQWPATLVQPVGSPLSLECTVEGTSNPNLYWYRQAAGRGLQLLFYSVGIGQISSEVPQNLSASRPQDRQFILSSKKLLLSDSGFYLCAWRRTGRTDNEQFFGPGTRLTVL.

This clonotype was seen more than once but under ten times. The chain is built from TRBV7-8 and TRBJ2-7; maybe TRBD2 (6 bases). The V gene's germline CDR1 is SGHVS and CDR2 FQNEAQ. The CDR3 has 15 residues. V was pared by 1 base and J by 3 bases, with 13 bases between. The CDR3 coding sequence is TGTGCCAGCAGCTTAGAGTCGGCCGGGAGCTACGAGCAGTACTTC. It translates to CASSLESAGSYEQYF.

This clonotype was seen only a few times. V and J are TRBV10-3 and TRBJ2-5; D is unresolved. Germline loops: CDR1 ENHRY, CDR2 SYGVKD. The V end was cut by 6 bases, the J end by 2 bases, with 13 bases between. The CDR3 is 14 amino acids. CDR3 amino acids: CAIRGIELQETQYF. In DNA, the CDR3 is TGTGCCATCAGGGGAATCGAACTTCAAGAGACCCAGTACTTC.

A note on this clonotype: The junction does not match germline at one end; this may be a read error. The chain combines TRBV6-2 or TRBV6-3 with TRBJ2-5; 7 bases fit TRBD1. The germline V gene has CDR1 MNHEY and CDR2 SVGEGT. The CDR3 has 13 amino acids. The CDR3 region has the DNA TGTGCCGGCAGAACACAGGGGCAAGAGACCCAGTACTTC. Translating gives CAGRTQGQETQYF.

This clonotype was counted a few times. V and J are TRBV18 and TRBJ2-1; TRBD2 matches at 10 bases. V lost 3 bases, J lost 9 bases, and 14 bases stayed unmatched. This CDR3 contains 17 residues. Germline CDR1 is KGHSH and CDR2 is LQKENI. The CDR3 protein is CASSPPSGSLGSGEQFF. CDR3 in DNA: TGTGCCAGCTCACCGCCTAGCGGGAGCTTAGGTTCGGGTGAGCAGTTCTTC.

This clonotype was picked up a small number of times. With a much larger clone just one base away, this may be a read error. The J gene is TRBJ1-1, the V gene TRBV7-6; 7 positions agree with TRBD1. The germline V gene encodes CDR1 SGHVS and CDR2 FNYEAQ. The CDR3 sequence is 13 residues long. The V gene end was trimmed by 8 bases and the J gene end by 1 base; junction bases not matched to a gene: 4. CDR3 sequence reads: CASGGQPNTEAFF. DNA for the CDR3: TGTGCCAGCGGGGGACAGCCGAACACTGAAGCTTTCTTT.

The sample holds many counts of this clonotype. An end of the junction differs from the germline gene, which may be a read error. V and J are TRBV5-1 and TRBJ2-7, with a tentative D call TRBD2 (5 bases). This CDR3 region has 14 residues. CDR1 and CDR2 (germline): SGHRS, YFSETQ. The CDR3 sequence is CASSLGGRANEQYF. The CDR3 nucleotides read TGTGCCAGCAGTCTAGGAGGACGGGCTAACGAGCAGTACTTC.

V gene TRBV18 combines with J gene TRBJ1-1, with 9 bases lining up with TRBD1. V was clipped by 4 bases and J by 5 bases; unmatched bases: 8. CDR3 size: 15 residues. Germline lookup yields CDR1 KGHSH and CDR2 LQKENI. Here the CDR3 reads CASSLTGGAETEAFF. The CDR3 DNA is TGTGCCAGCTCACTCACAGGGGGCGCGGAGACTGAAGCTTTCTTT.

At least ten counts were recorded for this clonotype. J is TRBJ2-7 and V is TRBV4-1, with 8 nucleotides matching TRBD2. CDR1 and CDR2 from the germline V gene are MGHRA and YSYEKL. The CDR3 spans 15 residues. V lost 4 bases and J lost 2; bases outside the gene matches: 7. The CDR3 bases are TGCGCCAGCAGCCCACGTACTAGCGGAACCTACGAGCAGTACTTC. Protein: CASSPRTSGTYEQYF.

This clonotype was observed a few times. This rearrangement joins TRBV7-2 to TRBJ1-1; D is unclear. There are 15 residues in the CDR3. The V gene's germline CDR1 is SGHTA and CDR2 FQGNSA. The V end lost 2 bases, the J end lost 0 bases, and 10 bases lay between the germline ends. Here the CDR3 DNA reads TGTGCCAGCAGCTTAACGATTACGTTGAACACTGAAGCTTTCTTT. It encodes CASSLTITLNTEAFF.

The rearrangement uses TRBV6-1 and TRBJ2-5; D gene uncertain. The CDR3 covers 14 residues. From germline, CDR1 is MNHNS and CDR2 SASEGT. Deletions cut 6 bases from V and 2 bases from J, with 13 bases between. DNA of the CDR3: TGTGCCAGCAGGTCCAGTAGGTTTCAAGAGACCCAGTACTTC. Translating gives CASRSSRFQETQYF.

This clonotype has only one observation. The J gene is TRBJ2-4, the V gene TRBV2, with D tentatively TRBD1 or TRBD2 (5 bases each). Germline CDR1 reads SNHLY; CDR2 reads FYNNEI. This CDR3 contains 14 residues. The V gene lost 5 bases and the J gene lost 7 bases, with 15 bases spanning the gap. This CDR3 reads CASSSRGPTNIQYF. CDR3 nucleotides: TGTGCCAGCAGTTCCCGGGGCCCAACTAACATTCAGTACTTC.

The sample holds many counts of this clonotype. The rearrangement uses TRBV6-1 and TRBJ2-7; unclear D gene. The germline CDR1 and CDR2 sequences are MNHNS and SASEGT. Trimming pared 0 bases from V and 2 bases from J, leaving 11 bases between. The CDR3 contains 15 residues. The CDR3 coding sequence is TGTGCCAGCAGTGAAGCGGTCGCCAACCCCTACGAGCAGTACTTC. Its translation: CASSEAVANPYEQYF.